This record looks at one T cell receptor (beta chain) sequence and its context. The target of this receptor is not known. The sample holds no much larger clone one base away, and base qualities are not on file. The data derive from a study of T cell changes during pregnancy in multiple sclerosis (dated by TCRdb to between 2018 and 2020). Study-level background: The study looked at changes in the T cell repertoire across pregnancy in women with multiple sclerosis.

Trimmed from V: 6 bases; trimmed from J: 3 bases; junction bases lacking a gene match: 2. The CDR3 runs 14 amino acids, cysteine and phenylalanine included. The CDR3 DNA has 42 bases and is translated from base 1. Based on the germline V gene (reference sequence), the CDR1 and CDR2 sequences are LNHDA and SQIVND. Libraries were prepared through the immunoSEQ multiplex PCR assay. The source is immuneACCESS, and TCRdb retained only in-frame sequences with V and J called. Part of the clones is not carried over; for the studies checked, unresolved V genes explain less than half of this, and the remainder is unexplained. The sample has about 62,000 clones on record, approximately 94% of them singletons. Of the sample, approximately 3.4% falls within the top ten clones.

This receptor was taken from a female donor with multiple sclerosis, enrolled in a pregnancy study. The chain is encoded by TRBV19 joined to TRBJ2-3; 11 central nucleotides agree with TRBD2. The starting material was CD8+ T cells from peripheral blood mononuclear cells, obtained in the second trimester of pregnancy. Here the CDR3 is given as CASRLAGGTDTQYF. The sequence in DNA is TGTGCCAGTAGGCTAGCGGGAGGAACAGATACGCAGTATTTT.